This T cell receptor beta chain came from a study of OX40 agonist ivuxolimab in advanced cancers. Study in general: Subjects had a mean age of roughly 60 years, with a range of about 23 to 90; just over 80% were male. Regarding the study as a whole: Relative to CD4+, CD8+ T cells held more expanded clones on average.

The sampling schedule covered blood at baseline, cycle 4 day 1, and cycle 7 day 1. Germline values: CDR1 MDHEN, CDR2 SYDVKM. The junction had 4 bases not matched to a gene; V was cut back by 5 bases and J by 0 bases. The CDR3 consists of 15 residues. Some clones are missing from TCRdb's copy, which holds only in-frame ones; the method was immunoSEQ multiplex PCR. The table shows 70,000 to 95,000 clones, with almost 90% occurring only once. A word on this clone: As yet, its antigen is unknown.

The source was CD4+ or CD8+ T cells sorted from blood, collected in a trial of the OX40 agonist ivuxolimab. The rearrangement links TRBV28 to TRBJ2-3; TRBD1 aligns across 8 bases. This receptor was obtained from an adult with an advanced solid tumor such as melanoma, head and neck, liver or kidney cancer. Here the CDR3 reads CASSPQGASTDTQYF. DNA of the CDR3: TGTGCCAGCAGTCCCCAGGGGGCTAGCACAGATACGCAGTATTTT.